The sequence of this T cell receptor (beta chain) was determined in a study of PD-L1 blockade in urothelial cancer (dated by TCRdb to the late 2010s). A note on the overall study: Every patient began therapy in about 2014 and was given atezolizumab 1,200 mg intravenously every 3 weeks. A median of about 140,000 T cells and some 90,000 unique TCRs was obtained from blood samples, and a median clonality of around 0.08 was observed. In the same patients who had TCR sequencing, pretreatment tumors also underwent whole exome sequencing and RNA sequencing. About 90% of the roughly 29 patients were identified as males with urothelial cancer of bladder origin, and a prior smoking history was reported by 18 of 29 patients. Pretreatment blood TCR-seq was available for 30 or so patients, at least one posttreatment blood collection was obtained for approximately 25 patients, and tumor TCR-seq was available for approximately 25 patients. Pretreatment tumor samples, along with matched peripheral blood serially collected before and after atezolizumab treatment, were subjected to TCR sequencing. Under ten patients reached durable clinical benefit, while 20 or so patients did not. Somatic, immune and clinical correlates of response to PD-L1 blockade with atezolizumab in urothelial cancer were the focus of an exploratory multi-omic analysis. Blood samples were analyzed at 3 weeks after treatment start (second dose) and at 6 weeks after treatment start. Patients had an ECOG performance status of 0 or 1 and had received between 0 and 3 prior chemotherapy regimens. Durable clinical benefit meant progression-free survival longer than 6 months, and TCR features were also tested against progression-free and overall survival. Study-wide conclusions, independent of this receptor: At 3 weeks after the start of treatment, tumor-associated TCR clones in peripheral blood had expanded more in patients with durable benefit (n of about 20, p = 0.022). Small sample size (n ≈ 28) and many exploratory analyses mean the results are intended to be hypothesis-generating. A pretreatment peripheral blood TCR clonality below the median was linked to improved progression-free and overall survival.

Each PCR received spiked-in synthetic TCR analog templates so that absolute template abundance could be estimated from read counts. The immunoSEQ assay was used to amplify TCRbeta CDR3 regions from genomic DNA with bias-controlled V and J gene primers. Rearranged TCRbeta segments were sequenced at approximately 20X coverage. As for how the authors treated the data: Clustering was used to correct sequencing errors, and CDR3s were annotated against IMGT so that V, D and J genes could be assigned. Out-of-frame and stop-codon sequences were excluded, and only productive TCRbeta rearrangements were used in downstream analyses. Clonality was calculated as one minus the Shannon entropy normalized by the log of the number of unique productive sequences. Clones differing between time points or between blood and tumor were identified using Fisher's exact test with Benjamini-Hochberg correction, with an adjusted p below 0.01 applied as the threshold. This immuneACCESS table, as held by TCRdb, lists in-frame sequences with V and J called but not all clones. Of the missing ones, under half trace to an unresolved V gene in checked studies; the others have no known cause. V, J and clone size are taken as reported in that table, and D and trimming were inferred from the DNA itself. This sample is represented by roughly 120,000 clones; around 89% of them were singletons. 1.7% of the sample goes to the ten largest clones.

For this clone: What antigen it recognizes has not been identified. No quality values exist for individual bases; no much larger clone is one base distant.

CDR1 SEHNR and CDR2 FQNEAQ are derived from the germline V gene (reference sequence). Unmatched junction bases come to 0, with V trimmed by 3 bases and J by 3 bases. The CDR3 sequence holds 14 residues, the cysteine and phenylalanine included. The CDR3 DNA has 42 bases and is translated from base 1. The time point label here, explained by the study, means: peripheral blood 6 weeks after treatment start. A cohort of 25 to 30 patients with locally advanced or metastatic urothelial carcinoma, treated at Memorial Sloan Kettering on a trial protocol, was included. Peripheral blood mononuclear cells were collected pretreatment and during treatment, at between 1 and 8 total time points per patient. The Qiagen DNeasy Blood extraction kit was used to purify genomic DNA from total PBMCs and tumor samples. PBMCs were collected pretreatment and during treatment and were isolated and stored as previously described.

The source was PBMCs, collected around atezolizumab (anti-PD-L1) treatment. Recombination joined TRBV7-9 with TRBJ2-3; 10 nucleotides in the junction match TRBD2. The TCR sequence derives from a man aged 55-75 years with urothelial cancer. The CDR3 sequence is CASSFSGRTDTQYF. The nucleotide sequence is TGTGCCAGCAGCTTTAGCGGGAGGACAGATACGCAGTATTTT.